This T cell receptor (beta chain) is from a study of blood T cells in healthy people across ages. For the second PCR, which ran for roughly 7 to 11 cycles, a sample-barcoded 5' primer and a J-beta primer mix were used. A single record per CDR3 protein comes from TCRdb applying MiXCR to the 5' RACE reads. The top ten clones hold 3.7% of a sample with about 800,000 distinct CDR3 sequences, just under 25% of them seen once. This clonotype has only a few counts. The missing conserved phenylalanine or tryptophan at the end of this CDR3 makes a read error likely. The CDR3 sequence is 15 residues long. The V gene's germline CDR1 is DFQATT and CDR2 SNEGSKA (reference sequence). V gave up 0 bases and J gave up 1 base, with 11 bases separating them. These data were also filed under a second study, of T cells of mothers and their children.

The clonotype comes from a boy between 5 and 17 years old in good health. Sequencing was carried out using blood. V and J are TRBV20-1 and TRBJ2-3; the D gene is possibly TRBD2 (6 bases). CDR3 coding DNA: TGCAGTGCTAGAGATGGGGCTAGCGGCACAGATACGCAGTATCTT. Amino acid sequence: CSARDGASGTDTQYL.